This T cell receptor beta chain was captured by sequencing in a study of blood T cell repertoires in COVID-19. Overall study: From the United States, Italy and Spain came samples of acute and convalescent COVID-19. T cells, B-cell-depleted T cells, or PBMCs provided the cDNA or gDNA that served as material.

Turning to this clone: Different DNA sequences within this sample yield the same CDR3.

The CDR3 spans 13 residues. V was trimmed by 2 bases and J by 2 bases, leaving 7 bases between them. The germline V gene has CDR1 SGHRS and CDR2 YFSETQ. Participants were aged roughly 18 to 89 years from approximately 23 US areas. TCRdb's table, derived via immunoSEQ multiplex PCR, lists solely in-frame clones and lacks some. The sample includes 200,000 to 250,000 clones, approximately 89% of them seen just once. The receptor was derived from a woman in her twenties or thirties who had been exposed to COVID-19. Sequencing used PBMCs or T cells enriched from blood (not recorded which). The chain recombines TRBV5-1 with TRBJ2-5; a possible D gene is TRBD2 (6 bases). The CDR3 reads CASSFSGQETQYF. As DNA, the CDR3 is TGCGCCAGCAGCTTTAGCGGACAAGAGACCCAGTACTTC.